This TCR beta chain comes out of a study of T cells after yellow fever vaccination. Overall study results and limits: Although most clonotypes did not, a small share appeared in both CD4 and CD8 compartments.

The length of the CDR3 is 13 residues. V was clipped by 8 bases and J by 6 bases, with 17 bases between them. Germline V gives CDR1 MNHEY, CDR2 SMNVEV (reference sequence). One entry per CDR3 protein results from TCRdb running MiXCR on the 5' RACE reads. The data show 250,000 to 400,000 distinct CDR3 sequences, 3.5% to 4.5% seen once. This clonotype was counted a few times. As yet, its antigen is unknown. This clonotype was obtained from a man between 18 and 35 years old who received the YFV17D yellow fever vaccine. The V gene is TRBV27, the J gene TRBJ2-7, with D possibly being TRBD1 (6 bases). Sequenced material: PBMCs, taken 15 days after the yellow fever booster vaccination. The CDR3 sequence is CASGGLGASEQYF. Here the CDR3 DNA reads TGTGCCAGCGGTGGACTGGGGGCGTCCGAGCAGTACTTC.